These 23 T cell receptor beta chains were sequenced from one sample in a study of CXCR3-negative and CXCR3-positive naive CD8 T cells. General study points: The study found more hydrophobic TRB CDR3s in CXCR3-positive naive cells than in CXCR3-negative naive cells.

No antigen has been assigned to these receptors. UMI-labeled TRB cDNA libraries were prepared by 5' RACE. No DNA is given; TCRdb re-called the 5' RACE reads and lists each CDR3 protein once. The record lists approximately 100,000 distinct CDR3 sequences, of which the ten most abundant hold approximately 1.1%. Sequenced material: naive CXCR3+ CD8+ T cells from blood. The subset is: CD45RO-CCR7+CD27+CD95- naive CD8+ T cells expressing CXCR3 (TNR3+). The receptors derive from a human donor in good health. Some clones in this sample may be carry-over from other donors' samples.

This CDR3 is CASSMAGTGRVYGYTF. The V gene is TRBV28, the J gene TRBJ1-2; TCRdb outputs TRBD1, but without DNA this stays unchecked. The germline V gene has CDR1 MDHEN and CDR2 SYDVKM. The CDR3 covers 16 residues.

The rearrangement joins TRBV3-1 to TRBJ2-5; TCRdb indicates TRBD1, and absent DNA this call remains unverified. The CDR3 is 19 residues long. Germline lookup yields CDR1 LGHDT and CDR2 YNNKEL (reference sequence). The CDR3 loop reads CASSQEKDTRQENQETQYF.

The rearrangement uses TRBV7-2 and TRBJ1-1; TCRdb indicates TRBD1, and absent DNA this call remains unverified. Germline assignment: CDR1 SGHTA and CDR2 FQGNSA. The CDR3 runs 15 residues. The CDR3 protein is CASSSSGTANTEAFF.

The chain carries TRBV14 and TRBJ1-4. CDR3 size: 18 residues. Germline values: CDR1 SGHDN, CDR2 FVKESK. CDR3 amino acids: CASSQGPEWTNDDEKLFF.

The chain carries TRBV6-5 and TRBJ2-6. The germline V gene has CDR1 MNHEY and CDR2 SVGAGI. CDR3 length: 16 amino acids. This CDR3 is CASSYSVASGANVLTF.

The chain uses TRBV20-1 and TRBJ2-7; TCRdb indicates TRBD1, and absent DNA this call remains unverified. Germline lookup yields CDR1 DFQATT and CDR2 SNEGSKA (reference sequence). This CDR3 has 15 residues. The CDR3 loop reads CSAREFGTDTYEQYF.

The chain employs TRBV20-1 and TRBJ2-5; TCRdb's D gene call, TRBD2, goes unchecked for lack of DNA. Germline V lookup: CDR1 DFQATT, CDR2 SNEGSKA (reference sequence). This CDR3 is built from 15 residues. The CDR3 sequence: CSARGLAGGGETQYF.

The rearrangement links TRBV6-4 to TRBJ2-1; there is no DNA to check the TCRdb D call of TRBD1. Germline V gene sequence: CDR1 MRHNA, CDR2 SNTAGT. The CDR3 totals 16 residues. This chain's CDR3 is CASTLNPGTGYDEQFF.

CDR3 protein: CASSSGQTNQPQHF. The rearrangement joins TRBV5-1 to TRBJ1-5; TCRdb's D gene call, TRBD1, goes unchecked for lack of DNA. This CDR3 is built from 14 residues. Looked up from germline, CDR1 is SGHRS and CDR2 is YFSETQ.

The V and J genes are TRBV6-2 or TRBV6-3 and TRBJ2-6; with no DNA, the TCRdb D assignment of TRBD1 cannot be verified. Germline V gives CDR1 MNHEY, CDR2 SVGEGT. The CDR3 covers 15 residues. The CDR3 is CASRNRVSGANVLTF.

This sequence joins TRBV7-6 and TRBJ1-2. The CDR3 runs 16 residues. Germline CDR1 reads SGHVS; CDR2 reads FNYEAQ. The CDR3 sequence is CASSGRTSEGYYGYTF.

The chain's CDR3 is CASSAHQEFSNTGELFF. The chain carries TRBV9 and TRBJ2-2. CDR1 SGDLS and CDR2 YYNGEE come from the germline V gene. The CDR3 runs to 17 residues. Based on the CDR3 plus reference TRBV9 and TRBJ2-2, the full variable domain is DSGVTQTPKHLITATGQRVTLRCSPRSGDLSVYWYQQSLDQGLQFLIQYYNGEERAKGNILERFSAQQFPDLHSELNLSSLELGDSALYFCASSAHQEFSNTGELFFGEGSRLTVL.

This chain connects TRBV10-1 to TRBJ2-4. The CDR3 spans 17 residues. Germline-derived CDR1 and CDR2 are WNHNN and SYGVQD (reference sequence). The CDR3 is CASGPYFPHSVKNIQYF.

V is TRBV7-3 and J is TRBJ1-1. Germline V lookup: CDR1 SGHTA, CDR2 FQGTGA. The CDR3 has 14 residues. The CDR3 reads CASRDPIKGTEAFF.

The J gene is TRBJ2-7, the V gene TRBV4-3; TCRdb calls TRBD1, which cannot be checked without DNA. The CDR3 loop spans 15 amino acids. Germline V gives CDR1 LGHNA, CDR2 YSLEER. The CDR3 spells CASSQDESGGYEQYF.

The chain links TRBV5-1 to TRBJ2-7; there is no DNA to check the TCRdb D call of TRBD1. Per germline, CDR1 SGHRS and CDR2 YFSETQ. This CDR3 spans 14 amino acids. This chain's CDR3 is CASSLAGDGYEQYF. Using reference TRBV5-1 and TRBJ2-7 for the parts outside the CDR3, the full variable domain is KAGVTQTPRYLIKTRGQQVTLSCSPISGHRSVSWYQQTPGQGLQFLFEYFSETQRNKGNFPGRFSGRQFSNSRSEMNVSTLELGDSALYLCASSLAGDGYEQYFGPGTRLTVT.

The rearrangement links TRBV7-7 to TRBJ2-5; TCRdb reports TRBD1, a call that lacks DNA to check it against. The germline CDR1 and CDR2 sequences are SSHAT and FNYEAQ (reference sequence). The CDR3 loop spans 15 amino acids. The CDR3 here is CASSSPGGLQETQYF.

This chain connects TRBV7-9 to TRBJ2-7; TCRdb selects TRBD1, and the lack of DNA leaves this call unchecked. Germline values: CDR1 SEHNR, CDR2 FQNEAQ (reference sequence). This CDR3 is 13 amino acids long. The CDR3 spells CASSHATAYEQYF.

CDR3 region: CASSYDRGTYEQYF. The chain has TRBV7-2 and TRBJ2-7; TCRdb returns TRBD1, unconfirmable since there is no DNA. This CDR3 contains 14 residues. Germline V CDR1 and CDR2: SGHTA, FQGNSA.

The rearrangement links TRBV19 to TRBJ2-2; no DNA is available, so the TRBD1 call from TCRdb remains unchecked. Germline values: CDR1 LNHDA, CDR2 SQIVND (reference sequence). This CDR3 region has 14 residues. The CDR3 here is CASRGRLNTGELFF. The full variable domain, its missing parts supplied by reference TRBV19 and TRBJ2-2, is DGGITQSPKYLFRKEGQNVTLSCEQNLNHDAMYWYRQDPGQGLRLIYYSQIVNDFQKGDIAEGYSVSREKKESFPLTVTSAQKNPTAFYLCASRGRLNTGELFFGEGSRLTVL.

V is TRBV29-1 and J is TRBJ2-3; TCRdb names TRBD1, which stays unverified in the absence of DNA. The CDR3 sequence is 14 residues long. CDR1 and CDR2 (germline): SQVTM, ANQGSEA. The CDR3 sequence is CSVGGGKTTDTQYF.

The chain is built from TRBV12-3 or TRBV12-4 and TRBJ2-5; the TRBD2 assignment by TCRdb is unverifiable without DNA. This CDR3 region has 16 residues. The CDR3 is CASSDRTSGYQETQYF.

The chain has TRBV7-9 and TRBJ2-7; TCRdb calls TRBD1, which cannot be checked without DNA. This CDR3 comprises 16 residues. Germline loops: CDR1 SEHNR, CDR2 FQNEAQ (reference sequence). CDR3 sequence: CASSAETGSFSYEQYF.